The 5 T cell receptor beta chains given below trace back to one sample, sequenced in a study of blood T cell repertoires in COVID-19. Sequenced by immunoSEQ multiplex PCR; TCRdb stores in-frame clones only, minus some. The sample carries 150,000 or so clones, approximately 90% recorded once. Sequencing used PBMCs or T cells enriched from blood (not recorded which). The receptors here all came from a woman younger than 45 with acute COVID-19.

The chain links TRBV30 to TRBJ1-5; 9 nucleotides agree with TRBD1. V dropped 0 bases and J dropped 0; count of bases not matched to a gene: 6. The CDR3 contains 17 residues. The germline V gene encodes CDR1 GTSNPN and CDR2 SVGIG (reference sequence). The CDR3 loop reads CAWSVKGQGFSNQPQHF. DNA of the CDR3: TGTGCCTGGAGTGTAAAGGGACAGGGCTTTAGCAATCAGCCCCAGCATTTT.

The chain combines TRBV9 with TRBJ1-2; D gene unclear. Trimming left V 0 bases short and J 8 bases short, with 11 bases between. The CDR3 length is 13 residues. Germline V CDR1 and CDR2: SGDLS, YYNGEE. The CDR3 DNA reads TGTGCCAGCAGCGTAGGGTGGGGAGGCGGCTACACCTTC. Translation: CASSVGWGGGYTF.

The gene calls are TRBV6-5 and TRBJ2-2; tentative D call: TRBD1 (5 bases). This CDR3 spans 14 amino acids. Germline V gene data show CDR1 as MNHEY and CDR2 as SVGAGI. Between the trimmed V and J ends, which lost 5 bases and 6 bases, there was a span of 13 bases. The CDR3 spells CASSPGFLAGELFF. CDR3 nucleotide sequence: TGTGCCAGCAGTCCAGGGTTTCTGGCCGGGGAGCTGTTTTTT.

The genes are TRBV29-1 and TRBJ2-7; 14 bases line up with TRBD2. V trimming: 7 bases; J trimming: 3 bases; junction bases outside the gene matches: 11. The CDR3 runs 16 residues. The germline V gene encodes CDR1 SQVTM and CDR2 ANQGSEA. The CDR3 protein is CSATGTSGSPFYEQYF. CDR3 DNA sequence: TGCAGCGCTACCGGGACTAGCGGGAGTCCTTTCTACGAGCAGTACTTC.

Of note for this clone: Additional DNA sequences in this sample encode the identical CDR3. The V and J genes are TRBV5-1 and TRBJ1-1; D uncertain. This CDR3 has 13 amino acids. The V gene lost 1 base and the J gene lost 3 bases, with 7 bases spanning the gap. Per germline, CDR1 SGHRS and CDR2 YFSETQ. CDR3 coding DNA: TGCGCCAGCAGCTTGAAGTTAGACACTGAAGCTTTCTTT. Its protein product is CASSLKLDTEAFF. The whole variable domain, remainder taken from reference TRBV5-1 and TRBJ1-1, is KAGVTQTPRYLIKTRGQQVTLSCSPISGHRSVSWYQQTPGQGLQFLFEYFSETQRNKGNFPGRFSGRQFSNSRSEMNVSTLELGDSALYLCASSLKLDTEAFFGQGTRLTVV.